The clone carrying this TCR beta chain was detected only a few times. Its matching antigen is unknown. This entry is derived from a study of metastatic and nonmetastatic thyroid tumors. About the study: Both malignant and benign thyroid patients supplied peripheral blood and tumor or nodule tissue samples, across which the repertoires of these patients were then compared. Findings of the study overall: Reported TCR beta diversity, measured in blood and tumor, was significantly higher for malignant thyroid tumors than for benign nodules.

Source study methods: The study's classifier, a distant-metastasis tool for papillary thyroid cancer, was built using CDR3 differences across clinicopathological groups. Through MiXCR, TCRdb re-clonotyped the PCR reads. These V and J calls are TCRdb output, not the study's own analysis. The sample lists about 8,400 clones, around a third seen once, with around 20% in the top ten. Ahead of thyroid surgery, no patient had received treatment of any kind. The CDR3 consists of 15 residues. V gave up 7 bases and J gave up 5 bases; unmatched junction bases: 7. Sequencing was done on a sample of tumor tissue. The TCR originated in a female donor with papillary thyroid cancer or a benign thyroid nodule (not recorded which). Some clones in this sample may be carry-over from other donors' samples. The V call is TRBV12-3 or TRBV12-4, the J call TRBJ1-6, with 8 bases aligning to TRBD1. The CDR3 here is CASNAGQGDNSPLHF. As DNA, the CDR3 is TGTGCCAGCAACGCCGGACAGGGAGATAATTCACCCCTCCACTTT.